This T cell receptor beta chain appears in the sequencing data of a study of T cell responses to AZD1222 COVID-19 vaccine. The study's findings and limits: Unmutated regions of variants are reportedly targeted by nearly half of spike-specific TCRs. Researchers report vaccine-associated CD4 TCRs spanning spike, with dominance at 160-218 and 743-854.

This clone was detected once. Its target is not known. The CDR3 length is 15 residues. CDR1 and CDR2 from the germline V gene are LNHDA and SQIVND (reference sequence). V was clipped by 7 bases and J by 0 bases, with 10 bases between them. The assay was immunoSEQ multiplex PCR, and TCRdb's table has in-frame clones only and misses some. The data show roughly 200,000 clones, approximately 92% seen once. The sequenced sample was peripheral blood, obtained 28 days after the second dose of the MenACWY control vaccine. The rearrangement joins TRBV19 to TRBJ1-6, with D possibly matching TRBD1 (5 bases). This TCR was recovered from an adult who received the MenACWY meningococcal vaccine as a control. CDR3 DNA: TGTGCCAGTAACAGGAAAAGCTCCTATAATTCACCCCTCCACTTT. Translated: CASNRKSSYNSPLHF.